The clone carrying this TCR beta chain has just a few counts. Unique molecular identifiers were present on the cDNA, and a universal primer site came from template switching. Each CDR3 protein is one row after TCRdb ran MiXCR on the 5' RACE reads. Counted here are just under 550,000 distinct CDR3 sequences, approximately 14% occurring once; the ten biggest clones make up roughly 0.4%. Germline V lookup: CDR1 SGDLS, CDR2 YYNGEE. V lost 3 bases to trimming and J lost 5 bases, with 16 bases between them. The CDR3 consists of 15 residues. This sample stems from a study of identical twins. Another study also made use of these data, one on yellow fever vaccine responses in identical twins.

The sample consisted of CD4+ T cells sorted from blood. The clonotype originates from a woman under 30 in good health. J is TRBJ2-3 and V is TRBV9; D may be TRBD2 (6 bases). Written as DNA, the CDR3 is TGTGCCAGCAGCGCCTTCATCGGGGGAATAGATACGCAGTATTTT. Translation gives CASSAFIGGIDTQYF.